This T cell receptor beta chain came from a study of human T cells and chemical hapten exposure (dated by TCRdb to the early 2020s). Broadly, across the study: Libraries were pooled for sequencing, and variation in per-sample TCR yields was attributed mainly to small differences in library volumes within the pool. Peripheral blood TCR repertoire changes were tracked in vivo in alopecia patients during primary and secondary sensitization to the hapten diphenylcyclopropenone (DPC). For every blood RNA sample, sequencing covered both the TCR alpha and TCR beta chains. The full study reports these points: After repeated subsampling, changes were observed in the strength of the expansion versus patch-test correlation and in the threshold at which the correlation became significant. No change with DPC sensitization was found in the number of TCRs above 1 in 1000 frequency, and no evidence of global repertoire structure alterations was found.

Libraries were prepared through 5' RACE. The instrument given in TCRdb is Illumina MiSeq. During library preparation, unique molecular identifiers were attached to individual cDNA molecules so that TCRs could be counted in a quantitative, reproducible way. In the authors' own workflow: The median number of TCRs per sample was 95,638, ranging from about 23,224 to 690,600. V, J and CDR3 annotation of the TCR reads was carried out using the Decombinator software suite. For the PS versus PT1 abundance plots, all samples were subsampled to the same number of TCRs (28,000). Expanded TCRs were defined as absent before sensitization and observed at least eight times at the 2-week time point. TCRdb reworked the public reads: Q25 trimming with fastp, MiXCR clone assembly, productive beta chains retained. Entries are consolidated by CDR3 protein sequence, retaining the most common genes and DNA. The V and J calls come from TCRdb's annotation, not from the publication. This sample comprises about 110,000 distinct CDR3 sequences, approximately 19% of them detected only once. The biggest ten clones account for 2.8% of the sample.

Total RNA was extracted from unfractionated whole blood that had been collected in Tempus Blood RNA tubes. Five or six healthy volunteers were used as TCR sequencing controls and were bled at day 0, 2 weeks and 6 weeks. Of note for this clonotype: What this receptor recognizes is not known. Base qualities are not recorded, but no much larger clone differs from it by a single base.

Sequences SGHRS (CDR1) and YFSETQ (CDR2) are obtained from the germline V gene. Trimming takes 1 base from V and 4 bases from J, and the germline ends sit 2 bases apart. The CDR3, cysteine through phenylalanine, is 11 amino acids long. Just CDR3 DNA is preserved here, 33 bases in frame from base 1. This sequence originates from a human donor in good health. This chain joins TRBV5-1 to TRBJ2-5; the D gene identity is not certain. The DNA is TGCGCCAGCAGCTTGACAGAGACCCAGTACTTC. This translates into CASSLTETQYF.